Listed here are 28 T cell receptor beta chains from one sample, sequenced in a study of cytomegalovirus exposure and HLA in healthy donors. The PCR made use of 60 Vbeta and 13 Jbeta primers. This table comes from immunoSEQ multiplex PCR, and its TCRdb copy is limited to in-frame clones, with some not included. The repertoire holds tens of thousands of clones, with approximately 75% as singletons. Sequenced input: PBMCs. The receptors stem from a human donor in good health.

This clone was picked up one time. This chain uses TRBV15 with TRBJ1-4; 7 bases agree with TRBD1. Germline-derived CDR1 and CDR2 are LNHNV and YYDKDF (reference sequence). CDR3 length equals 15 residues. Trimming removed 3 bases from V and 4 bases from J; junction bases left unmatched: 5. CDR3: CATSREGAYNEKLFF. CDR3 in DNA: TGTGCCACCAGCAGGGAGGGGGCGTATAATGAAAAACTGTTTTTT. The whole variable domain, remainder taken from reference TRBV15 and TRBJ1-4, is DAMVIQNPRYQVTQFGKPVTLSCSQTLNHNVMYWYQQKSSQAPKLLFHYYDKDFNNEADTPDNFQSRRPNTSFCFLDIRSPGLGDTAMYLCATSREGAYNEKLFFGSGTQLSVL.

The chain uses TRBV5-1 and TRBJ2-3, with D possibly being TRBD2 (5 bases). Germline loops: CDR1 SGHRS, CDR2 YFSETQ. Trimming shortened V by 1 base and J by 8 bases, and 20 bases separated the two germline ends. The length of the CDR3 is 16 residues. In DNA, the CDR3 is TGCGCCAGCAGCTTGACCCTCGAGCGACTACGGGGTACGCAGTATTTT. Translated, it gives CASSLTLERLRGTQYF.

Here the CDR3 DNA reads TGCAGCGCTACTAGCGGGGGACTCACAGATACGCAGTATTTT. Protein product: CSATSGGLTDTQYF. This sequence joins TRBV29-1 and TRBJ2-3; 11 bases align to TRBD2. The CDR3 contains 14 residues. Germline CDR1 and CDR2: SQVTM and ANQGSEA. With V trimmed by 7 bases and J by 2 bases, 5 bases remained unmatched.

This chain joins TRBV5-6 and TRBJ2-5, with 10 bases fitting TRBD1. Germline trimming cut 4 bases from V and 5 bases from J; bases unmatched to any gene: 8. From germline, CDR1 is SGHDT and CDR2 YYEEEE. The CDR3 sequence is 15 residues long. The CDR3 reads CASSPRQGAGETQYF. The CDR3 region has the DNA TGTGCCAGCAGCCCGAGACAGGGGGCTGGGGAGACCCAGTACTTC.

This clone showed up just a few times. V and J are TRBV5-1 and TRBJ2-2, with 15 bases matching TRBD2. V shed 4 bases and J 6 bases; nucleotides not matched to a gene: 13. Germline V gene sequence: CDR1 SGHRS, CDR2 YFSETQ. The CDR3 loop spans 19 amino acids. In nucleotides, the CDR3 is TGCGCCAGCAGCCTAGCGGGACTAGCGGGGGGTACTTCGGCCGGGGAGCTGTTTTTT. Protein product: CASSLAGLAGGTSAGELFF. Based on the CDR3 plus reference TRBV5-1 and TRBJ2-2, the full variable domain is KAGVTQTPRYLIKTRGQQVTLSCSPISGHRSVSWYQQTPGQGLQFLFEYFSETQRNKGNFPGRFSGRQFSNSRSEMNVSTLELGDSALYLCASSLAGLAGGTSAGELFFGEGSRLTVL.

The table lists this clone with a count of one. CDR3 nucleotides: TGTGCCAGCAGCGTAGCTCCGGGATCGGAGACTGAAGCTTTCTTT. It is translated as CASSVAPGSETEAFF. The rearrangement links TRBV9 to TRBJ1-1; D call uncertain. Trimming removed 0 bases from V and 5 bases from J, with 14 bases in between. The CDR3 consists of 15 residues. The germline gives CDR1 SGDLS, CDR2 YYNGEE.

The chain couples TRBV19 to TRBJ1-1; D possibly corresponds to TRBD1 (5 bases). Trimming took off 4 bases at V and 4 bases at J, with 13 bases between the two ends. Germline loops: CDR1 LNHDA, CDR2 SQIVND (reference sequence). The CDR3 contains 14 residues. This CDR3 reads CASSTAGLGTEAFF. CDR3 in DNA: TGTGCCAGTAGTACCGCGGGACTCGGCACTGAAGCTTTCTTT.

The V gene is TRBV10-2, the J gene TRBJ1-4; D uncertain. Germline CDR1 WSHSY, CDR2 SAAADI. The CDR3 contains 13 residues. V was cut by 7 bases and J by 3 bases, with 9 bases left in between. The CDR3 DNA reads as TGCGCCAGCACCAAGGCGGCTAATGAAAAACTGTTTTTT. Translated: CASTKAANEKLFF.

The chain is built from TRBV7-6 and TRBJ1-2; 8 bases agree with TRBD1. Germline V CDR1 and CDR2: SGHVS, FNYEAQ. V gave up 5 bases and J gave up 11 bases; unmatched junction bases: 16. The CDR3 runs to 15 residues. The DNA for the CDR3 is TGTGCCAGCAGCCCCACGTCCAGCGGGACAGGAGGGTACACCTTC. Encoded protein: CASSPTSSGTGGYTF. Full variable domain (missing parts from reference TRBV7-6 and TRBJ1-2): GAGVSQSPRYKVTKRGQDVALRCDPISGHVSLYWYRQALGQGPEFLTYFNYEAQQDKSGLPNDRFSAERPEGSISTLTIQRTEQRDSAMYRCASSPTSSGTGGYTFGSGTRLTVV.

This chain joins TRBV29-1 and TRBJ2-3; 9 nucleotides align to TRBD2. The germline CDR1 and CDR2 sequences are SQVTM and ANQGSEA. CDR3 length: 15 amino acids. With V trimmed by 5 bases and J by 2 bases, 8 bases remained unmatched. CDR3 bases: TGCAGCGTTTTGCAGCGGGGGGCCTACACAGATACGCAGTATTTT. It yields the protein CSVLQRGAYTDTQYF.

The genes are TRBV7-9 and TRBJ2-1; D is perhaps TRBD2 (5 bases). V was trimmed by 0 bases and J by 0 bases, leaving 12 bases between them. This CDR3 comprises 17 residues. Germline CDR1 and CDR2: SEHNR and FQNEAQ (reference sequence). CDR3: CASSLARRGISYNEQFF. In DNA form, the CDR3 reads TGTGCCAGCAGCTTAGCGCGTCGAGGGATCTCCTACAATGAGCAGTTCTTC.

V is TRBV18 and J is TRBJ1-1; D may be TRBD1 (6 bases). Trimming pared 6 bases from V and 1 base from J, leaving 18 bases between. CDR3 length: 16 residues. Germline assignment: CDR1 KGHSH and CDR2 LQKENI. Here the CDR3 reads CASSRGQGPSNTEAFF. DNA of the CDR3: TGTGCCAGCTCCAGGGGCCAGGGGCCTTCGAACACTGAAGCTTTCTTT.

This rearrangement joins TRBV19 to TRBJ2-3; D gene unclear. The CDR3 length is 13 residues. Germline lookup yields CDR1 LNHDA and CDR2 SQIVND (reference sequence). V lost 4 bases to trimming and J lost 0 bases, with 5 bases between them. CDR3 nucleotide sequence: TGTGCCAGTAGTACTACCAGCACAGATACGCAGTATTTT. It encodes CASSTTSTDTQYF.

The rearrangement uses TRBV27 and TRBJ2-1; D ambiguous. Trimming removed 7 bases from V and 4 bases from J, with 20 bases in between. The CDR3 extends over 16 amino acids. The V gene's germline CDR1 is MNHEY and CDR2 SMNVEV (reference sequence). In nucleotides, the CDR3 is TGTGCCAGCATCCCCTCGTTGCGTAATATTTACAATGAGCAGTTCTTC. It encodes CASIPSLRNIYNEQFF.

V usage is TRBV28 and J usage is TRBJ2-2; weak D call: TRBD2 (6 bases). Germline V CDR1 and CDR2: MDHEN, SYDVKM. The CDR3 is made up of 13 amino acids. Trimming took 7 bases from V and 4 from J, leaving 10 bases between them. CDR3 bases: TGTGCCAGCACCCCCGGGGGCACCGGGGAGCTGTTTTTT. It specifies CASTPGGTGELFF.

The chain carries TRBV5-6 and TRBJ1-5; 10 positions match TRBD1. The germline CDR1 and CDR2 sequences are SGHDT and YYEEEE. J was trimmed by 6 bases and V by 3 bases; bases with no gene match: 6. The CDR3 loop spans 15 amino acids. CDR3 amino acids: CASSSGTGVAQPQHF. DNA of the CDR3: TGTGCCAGCAGCTCGGGGACAGGGGTGGCTCAGCCCCAGCATTTT. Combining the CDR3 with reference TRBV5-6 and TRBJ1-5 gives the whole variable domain DAGVTQSPTHLIKTRGQQVTLRCSPKSGHDTVSWYQQALGQGPQFIFQYYEEEERQRGNFPDRFSGHQFPNYSSELNVNALLLGDSALYLCASSSGTGVAQPQHFGDGTRLSIL.

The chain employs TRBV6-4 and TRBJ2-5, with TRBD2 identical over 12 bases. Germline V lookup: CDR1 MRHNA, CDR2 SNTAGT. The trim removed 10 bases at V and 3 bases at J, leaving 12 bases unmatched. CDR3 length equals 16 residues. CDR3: CANPRASGGVEETQYF. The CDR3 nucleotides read TGTGCCAACCCTCGGGCTAGCGGGGGGGTCGAAGAGACCCAGTACTTC.

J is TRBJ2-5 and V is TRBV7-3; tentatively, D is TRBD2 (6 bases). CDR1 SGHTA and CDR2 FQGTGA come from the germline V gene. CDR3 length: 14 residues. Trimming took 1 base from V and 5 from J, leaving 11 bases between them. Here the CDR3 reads CASSLRGDAETQYF. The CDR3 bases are TGTGCCAGCAGCTTAAGGGGGGATGCGGAGACCCAGTACTTC.

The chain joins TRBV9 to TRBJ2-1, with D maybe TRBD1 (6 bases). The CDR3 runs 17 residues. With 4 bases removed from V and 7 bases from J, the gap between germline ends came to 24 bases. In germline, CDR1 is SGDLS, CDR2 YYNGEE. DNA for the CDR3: TGTGCCAGCAGCTCAAGCGCCCAGGGGTTTGTGAAAAATGAGCAGTTCTTC. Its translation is CASSSSAQGFVKNEQFF.

CDR3 residues: CSVEIGTSLETQYF. CDR3 sequence (DNA): TGCAGCGTTGAAATTGGGACTAGCTTGGAGACCCAGTACTTC. The chain combines TRBV29-1 with TRBJ2-5; 9 bases align to TRBD2. This CDR3 is built from 14 residues. The V gene's germline CDR1 is SQVTM and CDR2 ANQGSEA. V lost 2 bases and J lost 5; bases outside the gene matches: 6.

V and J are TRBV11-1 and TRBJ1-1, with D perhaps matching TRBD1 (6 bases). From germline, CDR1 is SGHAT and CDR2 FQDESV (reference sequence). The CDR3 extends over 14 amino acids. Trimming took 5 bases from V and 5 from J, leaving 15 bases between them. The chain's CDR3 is CASSGTRIWTEAFF. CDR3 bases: TGTGCCAGCAGCGGGACAAGAATATGGACTGAAGCTTTCTTT.

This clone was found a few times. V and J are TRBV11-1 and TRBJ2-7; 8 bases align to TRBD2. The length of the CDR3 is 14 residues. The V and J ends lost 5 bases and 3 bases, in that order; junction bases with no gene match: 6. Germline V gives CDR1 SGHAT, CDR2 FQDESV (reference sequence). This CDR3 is CASSPPGLGYEQYF. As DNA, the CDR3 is TGTGCCAGCAGCCCCCCGGGACTAGGCTACGAGCAGTACTTC.

The CDR3 reads CATQDPRGGYTF. The CDR3 nucleotides read TGTGCCACCCAGGACCCCCGAGGGGGCTACACCTTC. The chain is built from TRBV2 and TRBJ1-2, with D hard to call. The CDR3 runs to 12 residues. Germline V gene lookup returns CDR1 SNHLY and CDR2 FYNNEI. The V gene lost 10 bases and the J gene lost 8 bases, with 17 bases spanning the gap.

The CDR3 loop reads CASSIDRGAGNQPQHF. The CDR3 DNA is TGTGCCAGTAGTATAGATAGGGGAGCGGGGAATCAGCCCCAGCATTTT. The rearrangement uses TRBV19 and TRBJ1-5; a possible D gene is TRBD1 (5 bases). Trimming cost V 0 bases and J 4 bases, with 13 bases left between them. The CDR3 runs 16 residues. Germline V gene sequence: CDR1 LNHDA, CDR2 SQIVND (reference sequence).

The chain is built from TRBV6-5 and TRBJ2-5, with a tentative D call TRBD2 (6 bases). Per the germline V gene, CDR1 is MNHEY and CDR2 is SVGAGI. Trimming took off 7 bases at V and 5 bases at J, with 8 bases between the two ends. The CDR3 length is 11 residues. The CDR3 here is CASNRGETQYF. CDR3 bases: TGTGCCAGCAACCGGGGGGAGACCCAGTACTTC.

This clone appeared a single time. CDR3 nucleotide sequence: TGTGCCAGCAGCCCGACGGGTCTCCTCCATGGCTACACCTTC. It is translated as CASSPTGLLHGYTF. This chain connects TRBV7-2 to TRBJ1-2; D not resolved. V gave up 5 bases and J gave up 6 bases, with 16 bases separating them. The CDR3 has 14 amino acids. Germline lookup yields CDR1 SGHTA and CDR2 FQGNSA.

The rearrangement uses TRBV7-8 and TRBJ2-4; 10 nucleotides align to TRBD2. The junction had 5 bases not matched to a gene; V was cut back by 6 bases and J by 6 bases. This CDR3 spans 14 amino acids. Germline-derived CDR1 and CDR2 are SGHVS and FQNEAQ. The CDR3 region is CASSRSGGGNIQYF. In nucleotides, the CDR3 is TGTGCCAGCAGTAGGAGCGGGGGGGGAAACATTCAGTACTTC.

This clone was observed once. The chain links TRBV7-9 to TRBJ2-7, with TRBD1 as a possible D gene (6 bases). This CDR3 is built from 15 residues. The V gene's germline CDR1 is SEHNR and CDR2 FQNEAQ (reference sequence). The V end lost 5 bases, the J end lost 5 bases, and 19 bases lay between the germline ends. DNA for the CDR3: TGTGCCAGCAGCAAAGGACGGGGACAAGTCGACGAGCAGTACTTC. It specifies CASSKGRGQVDEQYF.